This T cell receptor beta chain was recorded in a study of T-cell memory formation after mild COVID-19. Study findings and constraints: Whether second-wave clones peaking at day 37 were SARS-CoV-2 specific went unconfirmed. Contracting CD4+ clones sat mainly in CM and EM; CD8+ in EMRA. Pre-infection memory contained some responding clones, which suggested that cross-reactive memory had joined.

A word on this clonotype: Its cognate antigen is unknown.

The V end lost 4 bases, the J end lost 2 bases, and 16 bases lay between the germline ends. In germline, CDR1 is DFQATT, CDR2 SNEGSKA (reference sequence). The CDR3 covers 15 residues. TCRdb reprocessed the 5' RACE reads via MiXCR and lists one record per CDR3 protein. This table has a few hundred thousand distinct CDR3 sequences, about 17% appearing once. The sample consisted of PBMCs or a T cell subset sorted from them (not recorded which). The TCR comes from a man aged 18 to 30 who had mild COVID-19 (a few samples of this study predate the infection). Cell type and time point are not known. This chain joins TRBV20-1 and TRBJ2-3; a possible D gene is TRBD1 (6 bases). CDR3 nucleotides: TGCAGTGCTAACCAGGGGTTTTCCCCCACAGATACGCAGTATTTT. The encoded protein is CSANQGFSPTDTQYF.